The present T cell receptor beta chain was sequenced within a study of identical twins. Study-wide findings and caveats: For cord blood, abundant beta clonotypes had fewer insertions, unlike memory repertoires, which showed none.

TCRdb re-called the 5' RACE reads through MiXCR, storing one row per CDR3 protein. The data hold 460,000 or so distinct CDR3 sequences, with 13% to 15% observed a single time. This CDR3 comprises 14 residues. V lost 2 bases and J 0 bases, leaving 4 bases between the germline ends. From germline, CDR1 is LGHDT and CDR2 YNNKEL (reference sequence). About this clonotype: Antigen unknown.

This same sample was also taken into another study, of yellow fever vaccine responses in identical twins. That work states: Twins' vaccine T cell response reportedly gave the appearance of partial convergence and partial personalization.

This TCR came from a woman aged 18 to 35 in good health. The V call is TRBV3-1, the J call TRBJ2-2; no firm D call. Sequences were obtained from CD4+ T cells sorted from blood. The CDR3 loop reads CASSQQANTGELFF. As DNA, the CDR3 is TGTGCCAGCAGCCAACAGGCGAACACCGGGGAGCTGTTTTTT.